The 3 T cell receptor beta chains given below trace back to one sample, sequenced in a study of T cell repertoires in cytomegalovirus infection (dated by TCRdb to between 2018 and 2021). Sequenced on an Illumina HiSeq 1500. TCRdb took the public reads, trimmed them with fastp at Q25, ran MiXCR for clone calling and kept in-frame beta chains. Rows are combined by CDR3 protein, so each entry shows the most common genes and DNA. A total of around 900,000 distinct CDR3 sequences appear in this sample, around 32% of them only once. The ten largest clones capture over 10% of the sample. These receptors have no identified antigens. Taken with the paper, the label for treatment or condition translates to: in vitro stimulation with specific CMV peptide epitopes to enrich CMV-specific T cells. The source material was cultured CD8+ T cells from PBMCs, sampled from culture after CMV antigen stimulation. The receptor set was obtained from a human donor in good health (CMV status not recorded). Some clones in this sample may be carry-over from other donors' samples.

This clonotype was counted between two and nine times. The J gene is TRBJ1-3, the V gene TRBV6-5; D unresolved. Germline V CDR1 and CDR2: MNHEY, SVGAGI. The V and J ends lost 0 bases and 2 bases respectively, with 11 bases between them. The CDR3 runs 16 residues. CDR3 nucleotide sequence: TGTGCCAGCAGTTACTCGGGCAGGCGAACTGGAAACACCATATATTTT. It codes for CASSYSGRRTGNTIYF.

V gene TRBV20-1 combines with J gene TRBJ1-1; TRBD1 might be the D (5 bases). Per the germline V gene, CDR1 is DFQATT and CDR2 is SNEGSKA (reference sequence). V lost 0 bases to trimming and J lost 3 bases, with 14 bases between them. The CDR3 sequence is 15 residues long. The CDR3 region is CSARDGAFKYTEAFF. As DNA, the CDR3 is TGCAGTGCTAGAGACGGGGCCTTTAAATACACTGAAGCTTTCTTT.

About this clonotype itself: A read error may produce the germline difference seen at one junction end. The chain's CDR3 is CASSPRPSRFLDF. CDR3 nucleotides: TGTGCCAGCAGCCCCCGGCCCAGCCGATTTCTTGATTTT. The genes are TRBV14 and TRBJ1-1; no firm D call. Germline V gene sequence: CDR1 SGHDN, CDR2 FVKESK. This CDR3 has 13 amino acids.